These T cell receptor beta chains were read from a single sample in a study of blood T cells in healthy people across ages. TCRdb re-derived calls from the 5' RACE reads in MiXCR, one entry per CDR3 protein. The sample lists about 930,000 distinct CDR3 sequences, about 29% occurring once. A further study also used this sample, focusing on T cells of mothers and their children.

Specimen: blood. The receptors were sampled from a woman aged 40 to 55 in good health. The CDR3 runs from the conserved cysteine through the conserved F or W. D genes are given only for firm matches. The size field is filled for only some rows; it gives once, few, many or a size class.

clone_size j_call v_call d_call cdr3_aa cdr3_nt
. TRBJ2-2 TRBV5-1 TRBD1 CASSAGQVAGELFF TGCGCCAGCAGCGCGGGACAGGTCGCCGGGGAGCTGTTTTTT
few TRBJ2-4 TRBV11-3 . CASGPSRQRNIQYF TGTGCCAGCGGTCCCTCGAGACAGAGAAACATTCAGTACTTC
. TRBJ1-1 TRBV4-1 . CASSQGQGRWYRDTEAFF TGCGCCAGCAGCCAAGGGCAGGGGAGATGGTATAGGGACACTGAAGCTTTCTTT
many TRBJ2-3 TRBV29-1 TRBD1 CSVEEMRGQGYTDTQYF TGCAGCGTTGAAGAGATGCGAGGACAGGGCTACACAGATACGCAGTATTTT
. TRBJ2-5 TRBV3-1 TRBD1 CASSHRDSVIRYF TGTGCCAGCAGCCACCGGGACAGCGTGATTCGGTACTTC
many TRBJ2-7 TRBV6-5 TRBD2 CASSYSKGDYSYEQYF TGTGCCAGCAGTTACTCGAAAGGGGACTACTCCTACGAGCAGTACTTC
many TRBJ2-1 TRBV10-3 . CAISESKFEQFF TGTGCCATCAGTGAGTCAAAGTTTGAGCAGTTCTTC
many TRBJ1-6 TRBV5-1 TRBD1 CASSMDRVVRSPLHF TGCGCCAGCAGCATGGACAGGGTGGTACGTTCACCCCTCCACTTT
many TRBJ1-2 TRBV20-1 . CSARHILLGYTF TGCAGTGCTAGACATATCTTACTTGGCTACACCTTC
many TRBJ2-7 TRBV5-5 TRBD2 CASSSIAGDSYEQYF TGTGCCAGCAGCTCGATAGCGGGCGATTCCTACGAGCAGTACTTC
. TRBJ1-5 TRBV6-2/TRBV6-3 TRBD1 CASSVGDRFSNQPQHF TGTGCCAGCAGTGTTGGGGACAGGTTCAGCAATCAGCCCCAGCATTTT
. TRBJ2-7 TRBV4-2 . CASGQDGPGPYEQYF TGTGCCAGCGGCCAAGACGGTCCGGGCCCTTACGAGCAGTACTTC
few TRBJ2-7 TRBV7-2 . CASSLCYEQYF TGTGCCAGCAGCCTCTGTTACGAGCAGTACTTC
. TRBJ1-6 TRBV28 . CASSSGAGDNSPLHF TGTGCCAGCAGCTCCGGAGCAGGGGATAATTCACCCCTCCACTTT
many TRBJ2-7 TRBV6-5 . CASSYQWQGVHEQYF TGTGCCAGCAGTTACCAATGGCAGGGAGTCCACGAGCAGTACTTC
many TRBJ2-7 TRBV5-1 . CASSLVQGRYEQYF TGCGCCAGCAGCTTGGTCCAGGGGAGGTACGAGCAGTACTTC
. TRBJ2-1 TRBV9 TRBD2 CASSILAGPFDEQFF TGTGCCAGCAGCATACTAGCGGGACCCTTCGATGAGCAGTTCTTC
many TRBJ2-5 TRBV28 . CASSLLVGKETQYF TGTGCCAGCAGTTTATTAGTAGGAAAAGAGACCCAGTACTTC
. TRBJ2-1 TRBV4-2 TRBD2 CASSQQLAGGLNNEQFF TGTGCCAGCAGCCAACAACTAGCGGGGGGGCTCAACAATGAGCAGTTCTTC
. TRBJ2-1 TRBV7-2 TRBD1 CASSPGTANQETQFF TGTGCCAGCAGCCCCGGGACAGCTAATCAAGAGACCCAGTTCTTC
. TRBJ2-6 TRBV4-1 . CASSRLVAGANVQTF TGTGCCAGCAGCCGACTCGTGGCTGGGGCCAACGTCCAGACTTTC
few TRBJ2-5 TRBV6-1 . CTSSQDSYQETQYF TGTACCAGCAGTCAAGACAGTTACCAAGAGACCCAGTACTTC
few TRBJ1-1 TRBV4-1 . CASSQVVPGTEAFF TGCGCCAGCAGCCAAGTTGTCCCGGGCACTGAAGCTTTCTTT
. TRBJ1-2 TRBV6-1 . CASSEGREAYGYTF TGTGCCAGCAGTGAAGGAAGGGAAGCCTATGGCTACACCTTC
few TRBJ2-7 TRBV14 . CASSQDSKVRSYEQYF TGTGCCAGCAGCCAAGATTCGAAGGTCCGCTCCTACGAGCAGTACTTC
. TRBJ2-1 TRBV5-1 TRBD2 CASRHWTSGVDEQFF TGCGCCAGCAGACATTGGACTAGCGGGGTAGATGAGCAGTTCTTC
. TRBJ2-2 TRBV7-2 TRBD2 CASSLAVGGSGELFF TGTGCCAGCAGCTTAGCGGTGGGCGGGAGCGGGGAGCTGTTTTTT
once TRBJ2-5 TRBV7-9 . CASSPGRRETRYF TGTGCCAGCAGCCCTGGGAGGAGGGAGACCCGGTACTTC
. TRBJ2-3 TRBV7-8 . CASSLYRDTTKGDTQYF TGTGCCAGCAGCTTATACCGGGACACCACTAAGGGGGATACGCAGTATTTT
many TRBJ2-5 TRBV6-1 . CASSEIRLAETQYF TGTGCCAGCAGTGAAATCAGACTCGCGGAGACCCAGTACTTC
. TRBJ2-7 TRBV14 TRBD2 CASSQGRGISYEQYF TGTGCCAGCAGCCAAGGGCGGGGGATCTCCTACGAGCAGTACTTC
many TRBJ2-7 TRBV14 TRBD1 CASSQLRTGAHEQYF TGTGCCAGCAGCCAACTTCGGACAGGGGCCCACGAGCAGTACTTC
many TRBJ2-7 TRBV28 . CASRDLRTAQTYEQYF TGTGCCAGCAGGGATTTGAGGACAGCTCAAACCTACGAGCAGTACTTC
. TRBJ1-5 TRBV20-1 . CSASWDSNQLQHF TGCAGTGCCTCCTGGGATAGCAATCAGCTCCAGCATTTT
few TRBJ2-3 TRBV9 . CASSVRTRADTQYF TGTGCCAGCAGCGTTAGGACCAGGGCCGATACGCAGTATTTT
. TRBJ1-6 TRBV12-3/TRBV12-4 TRBD1 CASSGQGRTSPLHF TGTGCCAGCAGTGGACAGGGCCGAACTTCACCCCTCCACTTT
. TRBJ2-3 TRBV9 TRBD2 CASSTSGAADTQYF TGTGCCAGCTCAACTAGCGGAGCCGCAGATACGCAGTATTTT
. TRBJ1-1 TRBV4-3 . CASSQDTGPNTEAFF TGCGCCAGCAGCCAAGATACAGGGCCGAACACTGAAGCTTTCTTT
few TRBJ2-6 TRBV5-4 . CASSLMAGIGANVLTF TGTGCCAGCAGCTTGATGGCAGGGATCGGGGCCAACGTCCTGACTTTC
few TRBJ2-3 TRBV7-2 . CASSLMGLGDTQYF TGTGCCAGCAGCTTAATGGGGTTGGGGGATACGCAGTATTTT
. TRBJ2-7 TRBV3-1 . CASSQVRSYEQYF TGTGCCAGCAGCCAAGTCCGCTCCTACGAGCAGTACTTC
few TRBJ2-2 TRBV12-3/TRBV12-4 . CASTPLRGGNTGELFF TGTGCCAGCACCCCTCTACGAGGGGGGAACACCGGGGAGCTGTTTTTT
. TRBJ2-6 TRBV20-1 . CSARGYGEASSGANVLTF TGCAGTGCTAGAGGTTATGGGGAGGCGAGCTCTGGGGCCAACGTCCTGACTTTC
few TRBJ2-5 TRBV3-1 . CASSQGLSETQYF TGTGCCAGCAGCCAAGGGCTTTCAGAGACCCAGTACTTC
. TRBJ2-7 TRBV28 TRBD2 CANCSPTSGGAEQYF TGTGCCAACTGTTCGCCGACTAGCGGGGGAGCCGAGCAGTACTTC
few TRBJ1-1 TRBV27 TRBD1 CASSARDRGGRNTEAFF TGTGCCAGCTCCGCCAGAGACAGGGGAGGGCGAAACACTGAAGCTTTCTTT
. TRBJ1-2 TRBV6-2/TRBV6-3 TRBD1 CASSRSGQGKGYTF TGTGCCAGCAGTCGATCGGGACAGGGTAAAGGCTACACCTTC
. TRBJ2-1 TRBV5-1 TRBD2 CASSLAGSLAGPRVDNEQFF TGCGCCAGCAGCTTGGCAGGTTCGCTAGCGGGGCCAAGAGTGGACAATGAGCAGTTCTTC
. TRBJ2-3 TRBV24-1 TRBD1 CATSPTGVVADTQYF TGTGCCACCAGCCCGACAGGGGTAGTGGCAGATACGCAGTATTTT
. TRBJ2-7 TRBV14 TRBD1 CASSRTGAPPYEQYF TGTGCCAGCAGCCGCACAGGGGCCCCACCCTACGAGCAGTACTTC
. TRBJ2-7 TRBV20-1 TRBD2 CSARRGANNEQYF TGCAGTGCTAGGCGGGGGGCAAACAATGAGCAGTACTTC